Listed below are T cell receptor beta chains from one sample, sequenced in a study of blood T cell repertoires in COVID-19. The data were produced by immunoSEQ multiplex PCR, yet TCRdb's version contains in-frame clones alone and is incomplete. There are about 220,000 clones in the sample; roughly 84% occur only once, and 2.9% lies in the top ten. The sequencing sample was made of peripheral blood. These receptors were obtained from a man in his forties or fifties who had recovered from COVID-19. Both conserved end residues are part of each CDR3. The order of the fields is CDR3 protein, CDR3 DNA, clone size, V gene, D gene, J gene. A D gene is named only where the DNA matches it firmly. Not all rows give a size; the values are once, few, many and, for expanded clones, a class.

CSASRSGNTGELFF,TGCAGTGCTAGTCGGAGCGGGAACACCGGGGAGCTGTTTTTT,NA,TRBV20-1,NA,TRBJ2-2
CATSRKGAYEQYF,TGTGCCACCAGCCGCAAGGGGGCCTACGAGCAGTACTTC,many,TRBV15,NA,TRBJ2-7
CAWSYSYNSPLHF,TGTGCCTGGAGTTACTCCTATAATTCACCCCTCCACTTT,NA,TRBV30,NA,TRBJ1-6
CASSFSGKETQYF,TGTGCCAGCAGCTTTTCCGGGAAAGAGACCCAGTACTTC,NA,TRBV5-5,NA,TRBJ2-5
CASRGTSGRNEQFF,TGTGCCAGCAGGGGGACTAGCGGGAGAAATGAGCAGTTCTTC,NA,TRBV6-5,TRBD2,TRBJ2-1
CASSSGTPTTNYGYTF,TGCGCCAGCAGCTCAGGGACACCCACTACTAACTATGGCTACACCTTC,NA,TRBV5-1,NA,TRBJ1-2
CASSLSDSPLHF,TGTGCCAGCAGTTTATCTGATTCACCCCTCCACTTT,NA,TRBV28,NA,TRBJ1-6
CASSPPGTGGFKEQYF,TGTGCCAGCAGCCCACCCGGGACAGGGGGCTTTAAGGAGCAGTACTTC,NA,TRBV5-5,TRBD1,TRBJ2-7
CASSFPSGSFGGELFF,TGTGCCAGCAGTTTCCCTAGCGGGAGCTTTGGCGGGGAGCTGTTTTTT,NA,TRBV28,TRBD2,TRBJ2-2
CASSLDSGGRNQPQHF,TGTGCCAGCAGTCTCGACTCAGGGGGGCGCAATCAGCCCCAGCATTTT,NA,TRBV27,TRBD1,TRBJ1-5